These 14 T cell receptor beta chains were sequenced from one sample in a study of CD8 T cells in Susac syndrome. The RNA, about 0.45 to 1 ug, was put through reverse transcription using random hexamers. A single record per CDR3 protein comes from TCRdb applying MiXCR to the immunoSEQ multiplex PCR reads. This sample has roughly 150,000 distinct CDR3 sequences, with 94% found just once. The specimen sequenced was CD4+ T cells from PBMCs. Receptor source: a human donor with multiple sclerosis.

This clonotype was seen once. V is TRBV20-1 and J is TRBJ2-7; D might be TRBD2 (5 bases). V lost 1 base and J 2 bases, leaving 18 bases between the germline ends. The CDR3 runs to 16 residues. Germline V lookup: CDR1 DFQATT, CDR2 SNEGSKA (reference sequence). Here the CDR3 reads CSARATPPSRTYEQYF. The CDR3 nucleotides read TGCAGTGCTAGAGCAACTCCCCCTAGCAGAACCTACGAGCAGTACTTC.

CDR3 amino acids: CASSYTTGEKLFF. The CDR3 DNA is TGTGCCAGCAGCTACACGACAGGGGAAAAACTGTTTTTT. The chain has TRBV6-5 and TRBJ1-4; 7 nucleotides line up with TRBD1. Germline V gene data show CDR1 as MNHEY and CDR2 as SVGAGI. V shed 6 bases, J shed 8 bases, and the junction held 6 bases outside the gene matches. The CDR3 runs 13 residues.

The CDR3 DNA reads as TGTGCCAGCAGACGGTATTCCGGGACAGGGGAATTAGCCAAAAACATTCAGTACTTC. It is translated as CASRRYSGTGELAKNIQYF. V gene TRBV2 combines with J gene TRBJ2-4, with 10 nucleotides matching TRBD1. The V and J ends lost 6 bases and 0 bases, in that order; junction bases with no gene match: 14. The CDR3 is 19 amino acids. Germline V gene data show CDR1 as SNHLY and CDR2 as FYNNEI.

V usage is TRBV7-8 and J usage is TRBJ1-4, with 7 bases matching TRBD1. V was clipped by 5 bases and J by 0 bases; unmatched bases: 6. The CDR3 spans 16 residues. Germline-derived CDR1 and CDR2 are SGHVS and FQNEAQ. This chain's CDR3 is CASSPPGTATNEKLFF. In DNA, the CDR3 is TGTGCCAGCAGCCCCCCCGGGACAGCAACTAATGAAAAACTGTTTTTT. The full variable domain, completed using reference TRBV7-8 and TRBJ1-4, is GAGVSQSPRYKVAKRGQDVALRCDPISGHVSLFWYQQALGQGPEFLTYFQNEAQLDKSGLPSDRFFAERPEGSVSTLKIQRTQQEDSAVYLCASSPPGTATNEKLFFGSGTQLSVL.

CDR3: CASSPTPWGGYTF. The CDR3 nucleotides read TGTGCCAGCAGCCCAACCCCTTGGGGCGGCTACACCTTC. The V call is TRBV28, the J call TRBJ1-2; the D gene is possibly TRBD1 (5 bases). The CDR3 contains 13 residues. CDR1 is MDHEN and CDR2 is SYDVKM in the germline V gene. Trimming took 6 bases from V and 8 from J, leaving 16 bases between them.

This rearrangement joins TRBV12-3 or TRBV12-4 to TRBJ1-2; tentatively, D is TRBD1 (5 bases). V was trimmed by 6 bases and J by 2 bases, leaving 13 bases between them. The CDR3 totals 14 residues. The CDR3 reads CASSRRDGNYGYTF. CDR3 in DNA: TGTGCCAGCAGCCGCCGGGACGGCAACTATGGCTACACCTTC.

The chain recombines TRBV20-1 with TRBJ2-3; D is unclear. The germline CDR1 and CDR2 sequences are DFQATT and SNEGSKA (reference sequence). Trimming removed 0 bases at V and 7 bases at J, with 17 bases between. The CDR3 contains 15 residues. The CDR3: CSARDLALLYNTQYF. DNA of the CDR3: TGCAGTGCTAGAGATCTGGCCCTCCTATATAATACGCAGTATTTT.

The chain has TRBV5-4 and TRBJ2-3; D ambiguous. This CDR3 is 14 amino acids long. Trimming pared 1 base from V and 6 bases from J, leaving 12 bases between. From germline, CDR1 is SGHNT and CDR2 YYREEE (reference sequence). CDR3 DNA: TGTGCCAGCAGCTTGAGCCCCGGCTCCGATACGCAGTATTTT. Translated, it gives CASSLSPGSDTQYF.

Here the CDR3 DNA reads TGTGCCAGCAGTAGGCTAGCGGGAGTCACCGGGGAGCTGTTTTTT. This encodes CASSRLAGVTGELFF. V is TRBV12-3 or TRBV12-4 and J is TRBJ2-2; the match to TRBD2 covers 10 bases. The V and J ends lost 5 bases and 4 bases, in that order; junction bases with no gene match: 4. This CDR3 is 15 amino acids long.

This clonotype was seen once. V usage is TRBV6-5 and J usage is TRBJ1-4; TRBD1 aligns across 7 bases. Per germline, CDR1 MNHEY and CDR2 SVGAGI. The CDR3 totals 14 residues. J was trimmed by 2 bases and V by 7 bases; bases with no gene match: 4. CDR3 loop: CASTSTGTNEKLFF. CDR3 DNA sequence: TGTGCCAGCACCTCGACAGGGACTAATGAAAAACTGTTTTTT.

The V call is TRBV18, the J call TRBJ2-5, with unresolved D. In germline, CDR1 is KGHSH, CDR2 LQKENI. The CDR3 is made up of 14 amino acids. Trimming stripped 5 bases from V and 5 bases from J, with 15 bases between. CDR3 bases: TGTGCCAGCTCAACTCGGACCTCCGACGAGACCCAGTACTTC. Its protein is CASSTRTSDETQYF.

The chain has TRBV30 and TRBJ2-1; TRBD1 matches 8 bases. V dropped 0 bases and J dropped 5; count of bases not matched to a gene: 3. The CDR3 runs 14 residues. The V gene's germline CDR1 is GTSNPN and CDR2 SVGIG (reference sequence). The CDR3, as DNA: TGTGCCTGGAGTGTAGGACAGGGTCACAATGAGCAGTTCTTC. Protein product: CAWSVGQGHNEQFF.

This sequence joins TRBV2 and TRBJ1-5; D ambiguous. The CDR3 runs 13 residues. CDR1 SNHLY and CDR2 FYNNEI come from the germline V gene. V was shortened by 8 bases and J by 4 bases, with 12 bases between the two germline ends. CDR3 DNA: TGTGCCAGCGATTCGGCAGGTAATCAGCCCCAGCATTTT. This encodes CASDSAGNQPQHF.

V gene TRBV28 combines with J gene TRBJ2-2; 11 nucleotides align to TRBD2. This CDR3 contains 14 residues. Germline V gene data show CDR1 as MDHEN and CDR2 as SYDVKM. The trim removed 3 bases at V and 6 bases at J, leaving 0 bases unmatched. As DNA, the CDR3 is TGTGCCAGCAGTTTGACTAGCGGGGCCGGGGAGCTGTTTTTT. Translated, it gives CASSLTSGAGELFF. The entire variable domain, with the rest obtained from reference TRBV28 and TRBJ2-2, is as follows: DVKVTQSSRYLVKRTGEKVFLECVQDMDHENMFWYRQDPGLGLRLIYFSYDVKMKEKGDIPEGYSVSREKKERFSLILESASTNQTSMYLCASSLTSGAGELFFGEGSRLTVL.